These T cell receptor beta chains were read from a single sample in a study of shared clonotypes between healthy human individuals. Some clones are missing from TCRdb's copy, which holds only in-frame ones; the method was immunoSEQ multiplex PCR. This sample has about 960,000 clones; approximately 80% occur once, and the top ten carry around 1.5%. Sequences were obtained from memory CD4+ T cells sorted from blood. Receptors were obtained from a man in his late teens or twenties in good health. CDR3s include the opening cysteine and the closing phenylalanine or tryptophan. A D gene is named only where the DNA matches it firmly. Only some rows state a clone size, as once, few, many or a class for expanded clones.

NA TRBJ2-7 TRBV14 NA TGTGCCAGCAGCCAAGATGACAGAACCTACGAGCAGTACTTC CASSQDDRTYEQYF
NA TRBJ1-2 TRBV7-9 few TGTGCCAGCAGCTTAGAAAACTATGGCTACACCTTC CASSLENYGYTF
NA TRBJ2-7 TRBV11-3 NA TGTGCCAGCAGCTTAATCAAGGACGCCGAGCAGTACTTC CASSLIKDAEQYF
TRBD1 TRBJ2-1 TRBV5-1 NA TGCGCCAGCAGCCTGACAGGGGAGTACAATGAGCAGTTCTTC CASSLTGEYNEQFF
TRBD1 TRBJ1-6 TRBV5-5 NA TGTGCCAGCAGCTTTTTGGGACAGCAAAAAGTAAATTCACCCCTCCACTTT CASSFLGQQKVNSPLHF
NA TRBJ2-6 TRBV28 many TGTGCCAGCAGTCCGTCGGGGGCTGGGGCCAACGTCCTGACTTTC CASSPSGAGANVLTF
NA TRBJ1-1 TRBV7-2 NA TGTGCCAGCAGCTCTTGGTTAAACGCTGAAGCTTTCTTT CASSSWLNAEAFF
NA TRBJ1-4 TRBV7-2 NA TGTGCCAGCAGCTTATGGGCAGGGAATGAAAAACTGTTTTTT CASSLWAGNEKLFF
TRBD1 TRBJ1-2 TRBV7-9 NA TGTGCCAGCAGCTACCGGACAGGGCGAGGCTACACCTTC CASSYRTGRGYTF
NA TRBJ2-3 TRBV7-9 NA TGTGCCAGCAGCATGACCACAGATACGCAGTATTTT CASSMTTDTQYF
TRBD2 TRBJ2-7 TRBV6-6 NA TGTGCCAGCAGTTCCCTGGCGGGAGCGGGCGAGCAGTACTTC CASSSLAGAGEQYF
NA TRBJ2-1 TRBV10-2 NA TGCGCCAGAGCGGAGGGCTCCTACAATGAGCAGTTCTTC CARAEGSYNEQFF
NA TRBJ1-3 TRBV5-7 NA TGTGCCAGCAGCTTGGCTCTCAGGGGATCTGGAAACACCATATATTTT CASSLALRGSGNTIYF
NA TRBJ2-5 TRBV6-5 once TGTGCCAGCAGTTTACCCTACCAAGAGACCCAGTACTTC CASSLPYQETQYF
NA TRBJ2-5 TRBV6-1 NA TGTGCCAGCAGTGAATCACTAGCCGTCTCAGAGACCCAGTACTTC CASSESLAVSETQYF
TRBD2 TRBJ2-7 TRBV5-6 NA TGTGCCAGCAGCAGGGACTACTACGAGCAGTACTTC CASSRDYYEQYF
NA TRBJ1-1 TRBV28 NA TGTGCCAGCATCTCTGGAGGGAATCTGAACACTGAAGCTTTCTTT CASISGGNLNTEAFF
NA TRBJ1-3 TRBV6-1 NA TGTGCCAGCCTCCCCGCGGGTTCTGGAAACACCATATATTTT CASLPAGSGNTIYF
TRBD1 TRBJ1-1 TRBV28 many TGTGCCAGCAGCCCCCCCGGGACAGCGAACACTGAAGCTTTCTTT CASSPPGTANTEAFF
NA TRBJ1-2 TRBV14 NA TGTGCCAGCAGCCAGGACAGAGCTAACTATGGCTACACCTTC CASSQDRANYGYTF
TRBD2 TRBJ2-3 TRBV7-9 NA TGTGCCAGCAGCTTAGTTTCGAATCTAGCGGGACTCACAGATACGCAGTATTTT CASSLVSNLAGLTDTQYF
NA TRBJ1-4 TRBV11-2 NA TGTGCCAGCAGCTGGACAGTAAATGAAAAACTGTTTTTT CASSWTVNEKLFF
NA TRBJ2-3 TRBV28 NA TGTGCCAGCAGTACTTATGGCGCCGGCACAGATACGCAGTATTTT CASSTYGAGTDTQYF
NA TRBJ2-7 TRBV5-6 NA TGTGCCAGCAGCCCCCAGGGCTACGAGCAGTACTTC CASSPQGYEQYF
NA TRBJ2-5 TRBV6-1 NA TGTGCCAGCAGTGATCAGAGCGGGTGGACCCAGTACTTC CASSDQSGWTQYF
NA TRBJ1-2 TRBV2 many TGTGCCAGCATCAGGGGCCAGGGGAACTATGGCTACACCTTC CASIRGQGNYGYTF
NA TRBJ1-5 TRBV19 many TGTGCCAGTAGCAGTCAGGGGCGTCAGCCCCAGCATTTT CASSSQGRQPQHF
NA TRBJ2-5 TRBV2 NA TGTGCCAGCATACTCGAGGTTGTAGAGACCCAGTACTTC CASILEVVETQYF
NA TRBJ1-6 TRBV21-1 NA TGTGCCAGCATGGTGGGGGCTTCTACGTTTAATTCACCCCTCCACTTT CASMVGASTFNSPLHF
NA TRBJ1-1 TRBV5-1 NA TGCGCCAGCAGCTTTACCGGGACGGTGAACACTGAAGCTTTCTTT CASSFTGTVNTEAFF
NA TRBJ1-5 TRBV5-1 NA TGCGCCAGCAGCTTGTTAGGGGTGGATCAGCCCCAGCATTTT CASSLLGVDQPQHF